This passage covers 22 T cell receptor beta chains from one sample sequenced in a study of vaccination effects on CD4 cells after COVID-19. These TCRs' antigens remain unknown. CD4+ T cells were isolated after around ten days of culture. Participants received two doses of either the BNT162b2 or mRNA-1273 vaccine. TCRdb's copy holds only in-frame clones and misses some; the assay was immunoSEQ multiplex PCR. The data contain about 73,000 clones, 73% of them singletons. The material sequenced was CD4+ T cells from PBMCs cultured without peptide, taken after COVID-19 vaccination. The receptors derive from a human donor who received a COVID-19 vaccine.

The chain employs TRBV11-2 and TRBJ1-3, with D hard to call. The germline V gene encodes CDR1 SGHAT and CDR2 FQNNGV. This CDR3 is built from 15 residues. Trimming pared 2 bases from V and 2 bases from J, leaving 10 bases between. The CDR3 region has the DNA TGTGCCAGCAGCTTACGAGGACTGCCTGGAAACACCATATATTTT. Amino acid sequence: CASSLRGLPGNTIYF.

The chain carries TRBV6-5 and TRBJ1-1, with D hard to call. Germline-derived CDR1 and CDR2 are MNHEY and SVGAGI. The CDR3 sequence is 16 residues long. Trimming removed 0 bases at V and 11 bases at J, with 22 bases between. The CDR3: CASSYSIVASLSRAFF. As DNA, the CDR3 is TGTGCCAGCAGTTACTCGATAGTTGCCAGTCTCTCGCGGGCTTTCTTT.

This clone was counted between two and nine times. The rearrangement uses TRBV5-6 and TRBJ2-2; D uncertain. The CDR3 is 13 amino acids. The germline CDR1 and CDR2 sequences are SGHDT and YYEEEE. Trimming left V 1 base short and J 7 bases short, with 8 bases between. CDR3 sequence (DNA): TGTGCCAGCAGCTTGAGAATAAACGGGGAGCTGTTTTTT. Translating it yields CASSLRINGELFF.

The genes are TRBV5-4 and TRBJ2-5; no definite D call. CDR1 is SGHNT, CDR2 YYREEE, per germline (reference sequence). Between the trimmed V and J ends, which lost 4 bases and 5 bases, there was a span of 18 bases. The CDR3 runs to 15 residues. CDR3 sequence reads: CASSPRGLSWETQYF. Here the CDR3 DNA reads TGTGCCAGCAGCCCCCGTGGGCTTTCCTGGGAGACCCAGTACTTC.

The V gene is TRBV9, the J gene TRBJ2-2, with D possibly TRBD1 on 6 matching bases. The CDR3 extends over 14 amino acids. Trimming removed 0 bases at V and 4 bases at J, with 7 bases between. Germline CDR1 reads SGDLS; CDR2 reads YYNGEE. In DNA form, the CDR3 reads TGTGCCAGCAGCGTAGCAGGGGTCACCGGGGAGCTGTTTTTT. Protein: CASSVAGVTGELFF.

This chain uses TRBV28 with TRBJ2-2; 10 positions match TRBD1. Trimming cost V 5 bases and J 2 bases; bases outside gene matches: 5. The CDR3 has 16 residues. Germline V CDR1 and CDR2: MDHEN, SYDVKM. CDR3 sequence (DNA): TGTGCCAGCAGTGGCCGGGACAGGGGCAACACCGGGGAGCTGTTTTTT. Translating gives CASSGRDRGNTGELFF. Variable domain in full (rest from reference TRBV28 and TRBJ2-2): DVKVTQSSRYLVKRTGEKVFLECVQDMDHENMFWYRQDPGLGLRLIYFSYDVKMKEKGDIPEGYSVSREKKERFSLILESASTNQTSMYLCASSGRDRGNTGELFFGEGSRLTVL.

The chain couples TRBV10-3 to TRBJ1-5; D remains unclear. Per the germline V gene, CDR1 is ENHRY and CDR2 is SYGVKD. CDR3 length: 14 amino acids. Trimming left V 2 bases short and J 3 bases short, with 8 bases between. The CDR3 protein is CAISEPGFNQPQHF. CDR3 DNA: TGTGCCATCAGTGAGCCCGGATTCAATCAGCCCCAGCATTTT.

This clone occurred once. The chain couples TRBV30 to TRBJ2-5, with D possibly matching TRBD2 (5 bases). Trimming shortened V by 4 bases and J by 4 bases, and 13 bases separated the two germline ends. CDR3 length: 13 amino acids. Germline V lookup: CDR1 GTSNPN, CDR2 SVGIG (reference sequence). The CDR3 bases are TGTGCCTGGATCCCGGGATGGGGAGAGACCCAGTACTTC. Protein product: CAWIPGWGETQYF.

The gene calls are TRBV7-9 and TRBJ2-2; TRBD1 is a possible D gene (6 bases). Trimming removed 2 bases from V and 5 bases from J, with 6 bases in between. CDR1 SEHNR and CDR2 FQNEAQ come from the germline V gene (reference sequence). There are 13 residues in the CDR3. As DNA, the CDR3 is TGTGCCAGCAGCTTACAGGGGACCGGGGAGCTGTTTTTT. Amino acid sequence: CASSLQGTGELFF.

Here the CDR3 DNA reads TGTGCCTGGACTCTCCACCCGGCCAGGGTCTCCTACAATGAGCAGTTCTTC. The encoded protein is CAWTLHPARVSYNEQFF. The rearrangement links TRBV30 to TRBJ2-1; the D gene is possibly TRBD1 (5 bases). V lost 4 bases, J lost 0 bases, and 19 bases lay in between. Germline CDR1 reads GTSNPN; CDR2 reads SVGIG (reference sequence). The CDR3 covers 17 residues.

The chain joins TRBV24-1 to TRBJ1-5, with 8 nucleotides matching TRBD1. CDR3 length equals 13 residues. V dropped 6 bases and J dropped 6; count of bases not matched to a gene: 3. Germline V lookup: CDR1 KGHDR, CDR2 SFDVKD. The CDR3 here is CATSRTGSQPQHF. The CDR3 DNA reads TGTGCCACCAGTCGGACAGGGAGTCAGCCCCAGCATTTT.

This clone was seen more than once but under ten times. The genes are TRBV2 and TRBJ1-5, with a weak D call TRBD1 (5 bases). V lost 6 bases, J lost 4 bases, and 16 bases lay in between. Germline V gene sequence: CDR1 SNHLY, CDR2 FYNNEI. There are 15 residues in the CDR3. This CDR3 is CASRPASGGNQPQHF. CDR3 bases: TGTGCCAGCAGACCAGCCTCGGGGGGTAATCAGCCCCAGCATTTT.

This chain uses TRBV2 with TRBJ2-1; D not certain. Germline loops: CDR1 SNHLY, CDR2 FYNNEI. The CDR3 covers 13 residues. V lost 4 bases and J 5 bases, leaving 9 bases between the germline ends. CDR3 in amino acids: CASSVGRNNEQFF. CDR3 DNA sequence: TGTGCCAGCAGTGTAGGTAGGAACAATGAGCAGTTCTTC.

The chain joins TRBV18 to TRBJ2-2, with D possibly being TRBD2 (5 bases). The V end was cut by 2 bases, the J end by 9 bases, with 7 bases between. This CDR3 has 12 residues. Germline V gene sequence: CDR1 KGHSH, CDR2 LQKENI. The CDR3 DNA is TGTGCCAGCTCACCAGCCGGGAGGGAGCTGTTTTTT. Its translation is CASSPAGRELFF. Variable domain in full (rest from reference TRBV18 and TRBJ2-2): NAGVMQNPRHLVRRRGQEARLRCSPMKGHSHVYWYRQLPEEGLKFMVYLQKENIIDESGMPKERFSAEFPKEGPSILRIQQVVRGDSAAYFCASSPAGRELFFGEGSRLTVL.

The V call is TRBV4-1, the J call TRBJ2-2; D possibly corresponds to TRBD2 (5 bases). Germline values: CDR1 MGHRA, CDR2 YSYEKL. V was trimmed by 0 bases and J by 1 base, leaving 9 bases between them. The CDR3 contains 16 residues. The CDR3 region is CASSQEWTWNTGELFF. CDR3 DNA sequence: TGCGCCAGCAGCCAAGAGTGGACTTGGAACACCGGGGAGCTGTTTTTT.

The chain couples TRBV2 to TRBJ2-7; a possible D gene is TRBD2 (6 bases). This CDR3 comprises 15 residues. Trimming removed 3 bases at V and 6 bases at J, with 18 bases between. Germline V gene data show CDR1 as SNHLY and CDR2 as FYNNEI. Here the CDR3 DNA reads TGTGCCAGCAGTGACGTGGGCGGGGCCCCTTCCGAGCAGTACGTC. Its translation is CASSDVGGAPSEQYV.

The chain is built from TRBV20-1 and TRBJ1-2; D perhaps matches TRBD1 (6 bases). The V gene lost 3 bases and the J gene lost 8 bases, with 16 bases spanning the gap. CDR3 size: 13 residues. Germline lookup yields CDR1 DFQATT and CDR2 SNEGSKA (reference sequence). CDR3 nucleotide sequence: TGCAGTGCTAGTAATCTGGGGGGCTGGGGCTACACCTTC. Its protein product is CSASNLGGWGYTF.

The gene calls are TRBV10-1 and TRBJ2-5; the D gene is possibly TRBD1 (5 bases). Deletions cut 5 bases from V and 1 base from J, with 11 bases between. The germline V gene has CDR1 WNHNN and CDR2 SYGVQD (reference sequence). CDR3 length equals 14 residues. Here the CDR3 DNA reads TGCGCCAGCAGTCTAGGACACTCCCAAGAGACCCAGTACTTC. Protein: CASSLGHSQETQYF.

This sequence joins TRBV6-6 and TRBJ1-2; D remains ambiguous. Germline-derived CDR1 and CDR2 are MNHNY and SVGAGI (reference sequence). The CDR3 runs 15 residues. V dropped 0 bases and J dropped 3 bases, with 11 bases sitting between them. CDR3 nucleotides: TGTGCCAGCAGTTACTCTTTCGGCCCTTACTATGGCTACACCTTC. This codes for CASSYSFGPYYGYTF.

The gene calls are TRBV24-1 and TRBJ1-4; D ambiguous. The CDR3 runs to 15 residues. Germline V gene sequence: CDR1 KGHDR, CDR2 SFDVKD. Trimming left V 1 base short and J 2 bases short, with 7 bases between. The DNA for the CDR3 is TGTGCCACCAGTGATTTCGGGCAGACTAATGAAAAACTGTTTTTT. This encodes CATSDFGQTNEKLFF.

The chain carries TRBV7-2 and TRBJ1-2; D not certain. The V and J ends lost 1 base and 1 base respectively, with 4 bases between them. CDR3 length: 13 residues. CDR1 and CDR2 from the germline V gene are SGHTA and FQGNSA. CDR3 nucleotides: TGTGCCAGCAGCTTAGGTATTAACTATGGCTACACCTTC. Translating it yields CASSLGINYGYTF.

The rearrangement joins TRBV2 to TRBJ2-3, with a weak D call TRBD2 (6 bases). From germline, CDR1 is SNHLY and CDR2 FYNNEI. The CDR3 is 14 residues long. V lost 2 bases and J lost 2, with 8 bases in between. Written as DNA, the CDR3 is TGTGCCAGCAGTGAACGGGGGAACACAGATACGCAGTATTTT. This sequence encodes CASSERGNTDTQYF.